This is a list of T cell receptor beta chains from one sample in a study of brain T cells in children with intractable seizures. The protocol was immunoSEQ multiplex PCR, while the TCRdb copy is restricted to in-frame clones and leaves out a portion. Here the sample spans roughly 110,000 clones, around 94% being singletons. This material consisted of peripheral blood, taken at surgery. The receptors shown here come from a boy younger than two with hemimegalencephaly and intractable seizures. The CDR3 runs from the conserved cysteine through the conserved F or W. The order of the fields is clone size, V gene, D gene, J gene, CDR3 protein, CDR3 DNA. The D gene is left open where the match is weak. A row's size may be missing; if present it is once, few, many or a size class.

.	TRBV15	.	TRBJ2-1	CATSRDPVAFSYNEQFF	TGTGCCACCAGCAGAGATCCAGTGGCCTTCTCCTACAATGAGCAGTTCTTC
.	TRBV27	TRBD2	TRBJ2-5	CASSLSYLAGVQGETQYF	TGTGCCAGCAGTTTATCCTATCTAGCGGGGGTCCAAGGGGAGACCCAGTACTTC
.	TRBV18	TRBD1	TRBJ1-1	CASSGQAEAFF	TGTGCCAGCTCAGGACAGGCTGAAGCTTTCTTT
.	TRBV4-3	.	TRBJ2-7	CASSQEIRFPGEQYF	TGCGCCAGCAGCCAAGAAATAAGGTTCCCTGGCGAGCAGTACTTC
.	TRBV9	TRBD2	TRBJ2-1	CASSGNRAGLADNNEQFF	TGTGCCAGCAGCGGAAACAGGGCTGGACTAGCGGATAACAATGAGCAGTTCTTC
.	TRBV27	.	TRBJ2-1	CASSQPGEREQFF	TGTGCCAGCAGTCAGCCGGGGGAGCGTGAGCAGTTCTTC
.	TRBV6-4	.	TRBJ2-2	CASRLNSAGELFF	TGTGCCAGCAGACTGAACTCCGCCGGGGAGCTGTTTTTT
once	TRBV9	.	TRBJ2-7	CASSVRSQGYEQYF	TGTGCCAGCAGCGTACGTAGCCAGGGCTACGAGCAGTACTTC
.	TRBV5-6	TRBD2	TRBJ2-6	CASSSAAGGVFSGANVLTF	TGTGCCAGCAGCTCAGCTGCTGGGGGGGTCTTCTCTGGGGCCAACGTCCTGACTTTC
.	TRBV7-9	TRBD1	TRBJ2-3	CASSGWDRRTDTQYF	TGTGCCAGCAGCGGGTGGGACAGACGCACAGATACGCAGTATTTT
.	TRBV19	.	TRBJ2-7	CATRGGRLNEQYF	TGTGCCACCAGGGGGGGCCGGTTGAACGAGCAGTACTTC
.	TRBV4-1	.	TRBJ1-3	CASTDWLGIGNTIYF	TGCGCCAGCACCGACTGGCTGGGCATCGGGAACACCATATATTTT
.	TRBV6-5	TRBD2	TRBJ2-1	CASSYSSSGRHNEQFF	TGTGCCAGCAGTTACTCGTCTAGCGGGAGGCACAATGAGCAGTTCTTC
.	TRBV3-1/TRBV3-2	TRBD2	TRBJ2-5	CASRGGSQETQYF	TGTGCCAGTCGGGGGGGGTCCCAAGAGACCCAGTACTTC
.	TRBV7-9	TRBD1	TRBJ1-1	CASSPRQGANTEAFF	TGTGCCAGCAGCCCACGACAGGGGGCGAACACTGAAGCTTTCTTT
.	TRBV18	.	TRBJ2-1	CASSPWTVNNEQFF	TGTGCCAGCTCACCTTGGACGGTAAACAATGAGCAGTTCTTC
.	TRBV2	.	TRBJ1-3	CASRADAIGSGNTIYF	TGTGCCAGCAGAGCCGACGCTATAGGCTCTGGAAACACCATATATTTT
.	TRBV6-7	.	TRBJ1-3	CAGNTIYF	TGTGCGGGAAACACCATATATTTT
few	TRBV11-3	TRBD1	TRBJ1-6	CASSYGQGNSPLHF	TGTGCCAGCAGCTATGGACAGGGTAATTCACCCCTCCACTTT
.	TRBV5-1	.	TRBJ2-5	CASSLEGSRYQETQYF	TGCGCCAGCAGCTTGGAGGGTAGTCGGTACCAAGAGACCCAGTACTTC
.	TRBV6-4	.	TRBJ2-3	CATDHTDTQYF	TGTGCCACCGACCACACAGATACGCAGTATTTT
.	TRBV6-5	TRBD2	TRBJ2-3	CASSLAGVIDTQYF	TGTGCCAGCAGTTTAGCGGGAGTTATAGATACGCAGTATTTT
.	TRBV7-2	TRBD1	TRBJ1-1	CASSPGTGRGNTEAFF	TGTGCCAGCAGCCCGGGGACAGGGCGAGGGAACACTGAAGCTTTCTTT
.	TRBV7-9	.	TRBJ2-3	CASSASGTGEWVSTDTQYF	TGTGCCAGCAGCGCATCCGGGACGGGAGAGTGGGTGAGCACAGATACGCAGTATTTT
.	TRBV2	TRBD2	TRBJ2-3	CASSGLAGVGTDTQYF	TGTGCCAGCAGTGGACTAGCGGGAGTCGGCACAGATACGCAGTATTTT
.	TRBV28	TRBD1	TRBJ2-1	CASSAGGLGPYNEQFF	TGTGCCAGCAGTGCAGGGGGTTTAGGTCCCTACAATGAGCAGTTCTTC
.	TRBV5-1	.	TRBJ1-6	CASSLEQSHSPLHF	TGCGCCAGCAGCTTGGAACAGTCTCATTCACCCCTCCACTTT
.	TRBV5-4	.	TRBJ2-5	CASSLSTGPEETQYF	TGTGCCAGCAGCTTGTCCACAGGGCCGGAAGAGACCCAGTACTTC
.	TRBV6-1	.	TRBJ2-7	CASSEGLEQYF	TGTGCCAGCAGTGAAGGATTGGAGCAGTACTTC
.	TRBV27	TRBD2	TRBJ2-3	CASSSHLAGDDTQYF	TGTGCCAGCAGTTCGCACTTAGCGGGAGACGATACGCAGTATTTT
.	TRBV4-2	TRBD1	TRBJ1-6	CASSHYQRDRGGSPLHF	TGTGCCAGCAGCCACTACCAACGGGACAGGGGAGGATCACCCCTCCACTTT
once	TRBV2	.	TRBJ2-5	CASSEANGGGKTQYF	TGTGCCAGCAGTGAAGCCAATGGGGGTGGGAAGACCCAGTACTTC
.	TRBV5-1	.	TRBJ1-1	CASIMGGTNTEAFF	TGCGCCAGCATTATGGGGGGCACGAACACTGAAGCTTTCTTT
.	TRBV19	.	TRBJ2-1	CASSTPPGSAYNEQFF	TGTGCCAGTAGTACCCCTCCCGGGTCGGCCTACAATGAGCAGTTCTTC
.	TRBV9	TRBD1	TRBJ2-7	CASSPGQGISYEQYF	TGTGCCAGCAGCCCCGGACAGGGAATCTCGTACGAGCAGTACTTC
.	TRBV4-1	TRBD1	TRBJ1-6	CASSQGGRGGDSPLHF	TGCGCCAGCAGCCAAGGAGGCAGGGGGGGCGATTCACCCCTCCACTTT
.	TRBV19	TRBD1	TRBJ1-5	CASSTQGNQPQHF	TGTGCCAGTAGTACACAGGGGAATCAGCCCCAGCATTTT
.	TRBV6-5	.	TRBJ1-1	CASSYIGWGNTEAFF	TGTGCCAGCAGTTACATCGGGTGGGGGAACACTGAAGCTTTCTTT
.	TRBV7-9	.	TRBJ2-7	CASSTSSYEQYF	TGTGCCAGCAGCACAAGCTCCTACGAGCAGTACTTC
.	TRBV25-1	TRBD2	TRBJ2-1	CASSVGLAEGNEQFF	TGTGCCAGCAGTGTAGGACTAGCGGAGGGTAATGAGCAGTTCTTC
.	TRBV5-6	.	TRBJ1-3	CASSLLTSASGNTIYF	TGTGCCAGCAGCTTGTTAACCTCGGCCTCTGGAAACACCATATATTTT
.	TRBV2	.	TRBJ1-5	CASLRDSNQPQHF	TGTGCCAGCCTCCGGGACAGCAATCAGCCCCAGCATTTT
few	TRBV5-1	TRBD2	TRBJ2-7	CASSTGTSGTYEQYF	TGCGCCAGCAGCACCGGGACTAGCGGTACCTACGAGCAGTACTTC
.	TRBV6-5	.	TRBJ1-1	CASSYGGASNTEAFF	TGTGCCAGCAGTTACGGGGGGGCCTCGAACACTGAAGCTTTCTTT
.	TRBV5-6	TRBD2	TRBJ2-5	CASSDLAGERETQYF	TGTGCCAGCAGCGATCTAGCGGGAGAACGGGAGACCCAGTACTTC
.	TRBV3-1/TRBV3-2	.	TRBJ2-5	CASSQGETQYF	TGTGCCAGCAGCCAAGGAGAGACCCAGTACTTC
.	TRBV4-2	.	TRBJ2-3	CASSQDQTRGTQYF	TGTGCCAGCAGCCAAGATCAAACCCGGGGTACGCAGTATTTT
.	TRBV11-2	.	TRBJ1-6	CASSLAREGSSYNSPLHF	TGTGCCAGCAGCTTAGCCAGGGAAGGGAGCTCCTATAATTCACCCCTCCACTTT
once	TRBV6-5	.	TRBJ2-7	CASSYSGPSSYEQYF	TGTGCCAGCAGTTACTCGGGTCCAAGCTCCTACGAGCAGTACTTC
.	TRBV4-1	.	TRBJ1-3	CASSQGRGSFTGNTIYF	TGCGCCAGCAGCCAAGGGAGAGGCAGCTTCACTGGAAACACCATATATTTT
.	TRBV27	.	TRBJ2-4	CASSLNRNSNIQYF	TGTGCCAGCAGCTTAAACAGGAACTCAAACATTCAGTACTTC
.	TRBV19	TRBD1	TRBJ1-2	CASSATGNYGYTF	TGTGCCAGTAGTGCGACAGGGAACTATGGCTACACCTTC
.	TRBV7-9	TRBD1	TRBJ2-1	CASSLLTGVSSYNEQFF	TGTGCCAGCAGCTTACTAACAGGGGTGAGCTCCTACAATGAGCAGTTCTTC
.	TRBV27	.	TRBJ1-5	CASSLSRGNQPQHF	TGTGCCAGCAGTTTAAGTAGGGGCAATCAGCCCCAGCATTTT
once	TRBV5-1	.	TRBJ2-1	CASSRDGVNEQFF	TGCGCCAGCAGCCGGGACGGAGTTAATGAGCAGTTCTTC